This T cell receptor beta chain was observed in a study of blood T cell repertoires in COVID-19. This CDR3 has 13 residues. Germline loops: CDR1 SGDLS, CDR2 YYNGEE. Trimming shortened V by 7 bases and J by 1 base, and 11 bases separated the two germline ends. The study drew participants aged about 18 to 90 years from under 30 US areas. As handled by the study authors: Reference gene primer amplification in the assay estimated nucleated cell counts. The repertoire was sequenced with immunoSEQ multiplex PCR; TCRdb's copy has only in-frame clones and lacks some. V and J calls and clone size are as listed in that table; D and trimming were resolved from the DNA. This table holds roughly 420,000 clones, approximately 90% found once.

Sequences were obtained from PBMCs or T cells enriched from blood (not recorded which). The gene calls are TRBV9 and TRBJ1-1, with D uncertain. The sequence derives from a young woman with acute COVID-19. The CDR3 spells CASGGLANTEAFF. The CDR3 DNA follows: TGTGCCAGCGGTGGGCTGGCGAACACTGAAGCTTTCTTT.